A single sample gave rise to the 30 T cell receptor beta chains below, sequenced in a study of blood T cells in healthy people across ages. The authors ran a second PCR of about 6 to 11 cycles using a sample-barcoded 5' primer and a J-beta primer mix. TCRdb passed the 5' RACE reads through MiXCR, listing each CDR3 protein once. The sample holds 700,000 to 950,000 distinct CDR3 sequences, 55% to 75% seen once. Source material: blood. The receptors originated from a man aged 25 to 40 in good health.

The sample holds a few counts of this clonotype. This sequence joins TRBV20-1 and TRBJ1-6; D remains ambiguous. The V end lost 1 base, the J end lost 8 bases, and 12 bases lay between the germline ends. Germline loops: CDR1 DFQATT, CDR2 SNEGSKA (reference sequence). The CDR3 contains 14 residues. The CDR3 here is CSARVGQNYSPLHF. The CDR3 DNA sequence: TGCAGTGCTAGAGTAGGTCAGAACTATTCACCCCTCCACTTT.

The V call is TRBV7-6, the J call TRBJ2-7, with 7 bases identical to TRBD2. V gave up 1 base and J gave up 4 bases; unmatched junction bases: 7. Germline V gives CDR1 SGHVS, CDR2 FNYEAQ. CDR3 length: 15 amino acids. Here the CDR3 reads CASSLEAGRKYEQYF. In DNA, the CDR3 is TGTGCCAGCAGCTTAGAAGCGGGACGGAAATACGAGCAGTACTTC.

In nucleotides, the CDR3 is TGTGCCAGCAACCTGGGGGATGAGCAGTTCTTC. Residues: CASNLGDEQFF. The genes are TRBV5-4 and TRBJ2-1, with D perhaps being TRBD1 or TRBD2 (5 bases each). The V gene's germline CDR1 is SGHNT and CDR2 YYREEE (reference sequence). Trimming left V 6 bases short and J 8 bases short, with 9 bases between. This CDR3 has 11 amino acids. The full variable domain, rest sourced from reference TRBV5-4 and TRBJ2-1, is ETGVTQSPTHLIKTRGQQVTLRCSSQSGHNTVSWYQQALGQGPQFIFQYYREEENGRGNFPPRFSGLQFPNYSSELNVNALELDDSALYLCASNLGDEQFFGPGTRLTVL.

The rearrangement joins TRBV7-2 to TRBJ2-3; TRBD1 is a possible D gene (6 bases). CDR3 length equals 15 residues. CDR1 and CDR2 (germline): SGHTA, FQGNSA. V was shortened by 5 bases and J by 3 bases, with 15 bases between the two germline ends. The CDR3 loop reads CASSPLGARTDTQYF. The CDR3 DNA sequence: TGTGCCAGCAGCCCCTTGGGGGCGCGGACAGATACGCAGTATTTT.

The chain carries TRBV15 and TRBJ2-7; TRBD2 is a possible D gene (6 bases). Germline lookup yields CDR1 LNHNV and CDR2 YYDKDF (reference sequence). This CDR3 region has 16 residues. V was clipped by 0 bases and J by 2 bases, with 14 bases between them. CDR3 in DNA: TGTGCCACCAGCAGAGAAGGCTCCGGGAGCACCTACGAGCAGTACTTC. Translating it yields CATSREGSGSTYEQYF.

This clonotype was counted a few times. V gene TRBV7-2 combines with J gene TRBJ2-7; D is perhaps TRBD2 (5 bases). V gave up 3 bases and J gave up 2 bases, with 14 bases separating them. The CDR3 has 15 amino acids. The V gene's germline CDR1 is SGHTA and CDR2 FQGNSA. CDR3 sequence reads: CASSLLSAGPYEQYF. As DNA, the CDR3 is TGTGCCAGCAGCTTGTTGTCCGCGGGCCCCTACGAGCAGTACTTC.

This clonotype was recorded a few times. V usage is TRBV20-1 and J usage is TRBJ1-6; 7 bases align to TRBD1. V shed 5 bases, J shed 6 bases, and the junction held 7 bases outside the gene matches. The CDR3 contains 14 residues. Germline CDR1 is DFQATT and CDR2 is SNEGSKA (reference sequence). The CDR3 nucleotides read TGCAGTGCTGTACCGGGACAGAGTAATTCACCCCTCCACTTT. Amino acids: CSAVPGQSNSPLHF.

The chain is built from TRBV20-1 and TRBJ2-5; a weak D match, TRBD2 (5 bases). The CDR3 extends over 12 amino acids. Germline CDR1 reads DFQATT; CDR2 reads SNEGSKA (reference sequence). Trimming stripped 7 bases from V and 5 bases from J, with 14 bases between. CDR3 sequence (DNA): TGCAGTGTCAAGGGTGGAGGTGAGACCCAGTACTTC. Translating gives CSVKGGGETQYF.

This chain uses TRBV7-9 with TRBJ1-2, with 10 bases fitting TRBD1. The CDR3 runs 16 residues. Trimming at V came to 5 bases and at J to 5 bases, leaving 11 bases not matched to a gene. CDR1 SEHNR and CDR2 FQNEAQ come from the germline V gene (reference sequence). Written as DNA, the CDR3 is TGTGCCAGCAGCCGAGGGACCGGGACAGGGGATTATGGCTACACCTTC. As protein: CASSRGTGTGDYGYTF.

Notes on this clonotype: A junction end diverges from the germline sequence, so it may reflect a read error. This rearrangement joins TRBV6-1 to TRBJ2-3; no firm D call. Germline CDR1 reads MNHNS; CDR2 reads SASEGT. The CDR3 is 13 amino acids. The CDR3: CANSELSGDTQYF. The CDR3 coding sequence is TGTGCCAACAGTGAATTGAGTGGAGATACGCAGTATTTT.

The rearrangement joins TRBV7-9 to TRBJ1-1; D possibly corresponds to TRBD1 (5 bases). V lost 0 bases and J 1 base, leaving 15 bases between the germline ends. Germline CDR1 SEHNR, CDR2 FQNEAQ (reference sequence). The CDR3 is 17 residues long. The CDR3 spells CASSLAVSRGTNTEAFF. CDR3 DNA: TGTGCCAGCAGCTTAGCCGTTAGCCGGGGCACGAACACTGAAGCTTTCTTT.

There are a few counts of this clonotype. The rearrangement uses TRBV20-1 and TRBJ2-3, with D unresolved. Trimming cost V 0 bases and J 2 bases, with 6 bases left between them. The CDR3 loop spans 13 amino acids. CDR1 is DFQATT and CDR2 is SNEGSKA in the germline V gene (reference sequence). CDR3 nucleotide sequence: TGCAGTGCTAGAGACGGCCACACAGATACGCAGTATTTT. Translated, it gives CSARDGHTDTQYF.

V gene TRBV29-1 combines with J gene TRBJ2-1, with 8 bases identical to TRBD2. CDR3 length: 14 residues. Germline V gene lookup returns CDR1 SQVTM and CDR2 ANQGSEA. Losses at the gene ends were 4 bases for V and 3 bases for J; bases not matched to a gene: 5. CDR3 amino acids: CSVGAGGFYNEQFF. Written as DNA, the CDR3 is TGCAGCGTTGGTGCGGGAGGATTCTACAATGAGCAGTTCTTC.

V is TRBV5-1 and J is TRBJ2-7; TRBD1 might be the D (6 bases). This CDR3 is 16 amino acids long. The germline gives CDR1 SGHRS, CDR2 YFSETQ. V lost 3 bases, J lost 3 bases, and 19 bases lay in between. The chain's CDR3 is CASSYRFSDRDYEQYF. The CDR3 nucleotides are TGCGCCAGCAGCTACCGATTTTCGGACAGAGACTACGAGCAGTACTTC.

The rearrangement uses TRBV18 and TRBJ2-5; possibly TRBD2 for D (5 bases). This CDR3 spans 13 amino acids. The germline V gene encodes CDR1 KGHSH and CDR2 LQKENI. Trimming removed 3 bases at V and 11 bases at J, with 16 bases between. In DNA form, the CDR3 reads TGTGCCAGCTCACCGAATGAGGGTGGGGAGCAGTACTTC. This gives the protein CASSPNEGGEQYF.

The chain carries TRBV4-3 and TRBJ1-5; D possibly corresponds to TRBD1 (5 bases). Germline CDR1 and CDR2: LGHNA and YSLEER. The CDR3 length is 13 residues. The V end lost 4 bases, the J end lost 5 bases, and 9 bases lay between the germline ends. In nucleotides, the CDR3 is TGCGCCAGCAGCCGACAGTTACATCAGCCCCAGCATTTT. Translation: CASSRQLHQPQHF.

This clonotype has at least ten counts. CDR3 sequence reads: CASSQGQGAKVEQFF. The CDR3 DNA sequence: TGTGCCAGCAGCCAAGGACAGGGGGCGAAGGTTGAGCAGTTCTTC. The chain is built from TRBV14 and TRBJ2-1; 10 bases agree with TRBD1. The CDR3 consists of 15 residues. The ends lost 1 base at V and 9 bases at J; junction bases unmatched: 6. CDR1 SGHDN and CDR2 FVKESK come from the germline V gene.

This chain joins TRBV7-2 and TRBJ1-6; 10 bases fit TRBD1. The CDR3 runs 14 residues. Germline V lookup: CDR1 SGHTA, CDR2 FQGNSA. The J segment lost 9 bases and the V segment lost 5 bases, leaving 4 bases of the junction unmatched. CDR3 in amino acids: CASSPGQGSSPLHF. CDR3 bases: TGTGCCAGCAGCCCGGGACAGGGGAGTTCACCCCTCCACTTT.

CDR3 sequence (DNA): TGTGCCAGCAGAGACGTGGACTTGGCCTATGGCTACACCTTC. Translating gives CASRDVDLAYGYTF. This chain uses TRBV2 with TRBJ1-2, with no clear D. This CDR3 has 14 amino acids. Germline CDR1 reads SNHLY; CDR2 reads FYNNEI. Trimming took 6 bases from V and 4 from J, leaving 15 bases between them.

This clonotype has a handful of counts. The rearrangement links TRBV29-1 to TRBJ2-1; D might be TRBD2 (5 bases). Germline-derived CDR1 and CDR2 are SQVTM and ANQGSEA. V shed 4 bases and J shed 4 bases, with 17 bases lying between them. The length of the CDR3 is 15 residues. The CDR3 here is CSVGGSADRYNEQFF. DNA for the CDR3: TGCAGCGTTGGAGGGTCGGCGGATAGGTACAATGAGCAGTTCTTC.

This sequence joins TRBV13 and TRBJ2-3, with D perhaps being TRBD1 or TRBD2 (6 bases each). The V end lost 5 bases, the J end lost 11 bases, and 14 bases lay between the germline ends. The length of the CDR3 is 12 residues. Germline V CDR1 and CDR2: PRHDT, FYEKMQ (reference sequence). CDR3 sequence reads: CASSPTEGGQYF. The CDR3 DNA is TGTGCCAGCAGCCCAACAGAGGGGGGGCAGTATTTT.

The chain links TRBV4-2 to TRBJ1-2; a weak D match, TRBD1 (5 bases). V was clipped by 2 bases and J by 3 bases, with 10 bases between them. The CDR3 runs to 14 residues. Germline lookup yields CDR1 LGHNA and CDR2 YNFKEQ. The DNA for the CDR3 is TGTGCCAGCAGCCAATTACAGGTCGACTATGGCTACACCTTC. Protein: CASSQLQVDYGYTF.

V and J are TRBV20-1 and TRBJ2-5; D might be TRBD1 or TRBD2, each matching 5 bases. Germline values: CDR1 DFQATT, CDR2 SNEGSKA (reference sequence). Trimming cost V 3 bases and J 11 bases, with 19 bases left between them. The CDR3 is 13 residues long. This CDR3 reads CSARGVLAAEQYF. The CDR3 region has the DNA TGCAGTGCTAGGGGGGTCCTAGCAGCTGAGCAGTACTTC.

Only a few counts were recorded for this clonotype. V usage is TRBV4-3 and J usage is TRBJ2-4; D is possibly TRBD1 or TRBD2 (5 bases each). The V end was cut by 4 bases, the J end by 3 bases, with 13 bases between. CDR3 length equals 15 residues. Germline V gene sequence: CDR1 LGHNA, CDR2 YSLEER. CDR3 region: CASSLGTADKNIQYF. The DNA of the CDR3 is TGCGCCAGCAGCCTCGGGACCGCAGACAAAAACATTCAGTACTTC.

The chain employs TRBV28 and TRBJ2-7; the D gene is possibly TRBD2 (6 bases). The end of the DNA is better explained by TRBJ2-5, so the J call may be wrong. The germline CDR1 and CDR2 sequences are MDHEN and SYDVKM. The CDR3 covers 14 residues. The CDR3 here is CASVGGGSLETQYF. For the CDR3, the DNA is TGTGCCAGCGTGGGTGGGGGGAGCTTAGAGACCCAGTACTTC.

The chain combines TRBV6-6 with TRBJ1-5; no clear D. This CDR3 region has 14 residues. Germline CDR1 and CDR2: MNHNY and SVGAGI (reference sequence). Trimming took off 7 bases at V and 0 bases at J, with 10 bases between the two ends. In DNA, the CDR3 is TGTGCCAGCACGCAAGGAGATAGCAATCAGCCCCAGCATTTT. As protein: CASTQGDSNQPQHF.

In nucleotides, the CDR3 is TGTGCCAGCCGGAGCGGGAGTAAGAGAGATGAGCAGTTCTTC. Residues: CASRSGSKRDEQFF. This sequence joins TRBV6-2 or TRBV6-3 and TRBJ2-1; TRBD2 agrees at 8 bases. CDR1 and CDR2 (germline): MNHEY, SVGEGT. The V and J ends lost 8 bases and 8 bases, in that order; junction bases with no gene match: 11. This CDR3 has 14 residues.

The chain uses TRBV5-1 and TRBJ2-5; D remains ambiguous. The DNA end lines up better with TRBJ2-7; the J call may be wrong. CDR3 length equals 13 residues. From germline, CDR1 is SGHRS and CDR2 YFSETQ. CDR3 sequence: CASSPNDGYEQYF. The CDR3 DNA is TGCGCCAGCAGCCCCAATGACGGATACGAGCAGTACTTC.

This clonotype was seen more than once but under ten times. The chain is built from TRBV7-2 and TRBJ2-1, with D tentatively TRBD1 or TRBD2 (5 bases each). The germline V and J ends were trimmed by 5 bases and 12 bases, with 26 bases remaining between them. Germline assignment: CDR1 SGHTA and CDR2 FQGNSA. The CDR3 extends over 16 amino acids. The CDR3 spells CASSEEGTGYTRGQFF. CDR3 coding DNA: TGTGCCAGCAGCGAAGAAGGGACGGGGTACACCCGCGGGCAGTTCTTC.

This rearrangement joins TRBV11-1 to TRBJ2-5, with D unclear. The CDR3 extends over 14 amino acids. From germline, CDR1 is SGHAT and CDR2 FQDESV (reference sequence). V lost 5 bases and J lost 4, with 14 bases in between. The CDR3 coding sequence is TGTGCCAGCAGCCCATTACGAAGGATAGAGACCCAGTACTTC. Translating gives CASSPLRRIETQYF.